This T cell receptor beta chain derives from a study of response to subunit inactivated influenza vaccine. This clonotype has a handful of counts. The target antigen is unknown. TCRdb processed the RT-PCR reads anew with MiXCR; each CDR3 protein has one entry. The sample lists about 580,000 distinct CDR3 sequences; less than 15% were seen once. Looked up from germline, CDR1 is DFQATT and CDR2 is SNEGSKA (reference sequence). This CDR3 is built from 16 residues. V was pared by 6 bases and J by 7 bases, with 24 bases between. Notes on the study in general: Each seasonal flu vaccination may recruit only limited new T cells, authors suggested.

The clonotype comes from a man in his forties or fifties who received an inactivated influenza vaccine. The J gene is TRBJ2-2, the V gene TRBV20-1, with a weak D call TRBD1 (6 bases). Sequencing was performed on PBMCs from blood, taken 11 to 12 days after vaccination. This chain's CDR3 is CSARPLRQGRSGELFF. The CDR3 DNA reads TGCAGTGCCAGGCCTCTCCGGCAGGGGCGGAGCGGGGAGCTGTTTTTT.